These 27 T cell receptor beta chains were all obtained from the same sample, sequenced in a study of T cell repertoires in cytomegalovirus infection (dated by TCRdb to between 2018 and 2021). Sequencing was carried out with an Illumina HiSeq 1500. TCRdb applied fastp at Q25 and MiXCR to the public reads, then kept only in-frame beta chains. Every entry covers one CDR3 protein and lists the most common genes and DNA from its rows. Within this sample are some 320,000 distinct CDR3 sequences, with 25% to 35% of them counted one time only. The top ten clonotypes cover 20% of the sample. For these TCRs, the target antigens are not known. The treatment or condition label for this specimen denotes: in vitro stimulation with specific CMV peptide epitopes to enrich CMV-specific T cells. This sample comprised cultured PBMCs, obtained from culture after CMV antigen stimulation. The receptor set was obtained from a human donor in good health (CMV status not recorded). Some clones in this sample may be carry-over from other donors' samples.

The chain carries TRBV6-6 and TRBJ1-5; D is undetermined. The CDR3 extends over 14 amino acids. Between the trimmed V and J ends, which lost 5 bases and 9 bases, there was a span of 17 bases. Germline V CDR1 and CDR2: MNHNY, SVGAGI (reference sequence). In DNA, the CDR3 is TGTGCCAGCAGTAACAGTCATATTGATGGGCCCCAGCATTTT. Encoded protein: CASSNSHIDGPQHF.

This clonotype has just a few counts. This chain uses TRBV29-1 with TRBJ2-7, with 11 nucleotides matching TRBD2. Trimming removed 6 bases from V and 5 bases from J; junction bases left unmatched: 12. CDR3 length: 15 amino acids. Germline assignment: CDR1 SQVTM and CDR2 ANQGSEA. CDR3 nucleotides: TGCAGCGTAAAATCGACTAGCGGGGTTTTGCACGAGCAGTACTTC. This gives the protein CSVKSTSGVLHEQYF.

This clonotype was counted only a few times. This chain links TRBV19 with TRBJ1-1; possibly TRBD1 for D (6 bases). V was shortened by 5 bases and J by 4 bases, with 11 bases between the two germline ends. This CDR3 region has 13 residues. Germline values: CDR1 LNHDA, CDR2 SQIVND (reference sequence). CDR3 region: CASSEGGLTEAFF. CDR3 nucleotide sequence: TGTGCCAGTAGTGAAGGGGGGCTCACTGAAGCTTTCTTT.

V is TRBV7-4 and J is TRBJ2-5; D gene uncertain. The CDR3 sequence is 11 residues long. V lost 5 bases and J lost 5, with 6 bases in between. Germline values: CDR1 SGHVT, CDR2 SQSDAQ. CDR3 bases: TGTGCCAGCAGCCCATTCGAGACCCAGTACTTC. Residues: CASSPFETQYF.

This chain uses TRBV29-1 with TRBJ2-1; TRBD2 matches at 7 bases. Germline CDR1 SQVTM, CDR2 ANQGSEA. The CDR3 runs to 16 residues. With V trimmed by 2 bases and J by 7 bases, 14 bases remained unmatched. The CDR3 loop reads CSVEPKVVGGPNEQFF. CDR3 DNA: TGCAGCGTTGAACCGAAGGTAGTGGGAGGGCCGAATGAGCAGTTCTTC.

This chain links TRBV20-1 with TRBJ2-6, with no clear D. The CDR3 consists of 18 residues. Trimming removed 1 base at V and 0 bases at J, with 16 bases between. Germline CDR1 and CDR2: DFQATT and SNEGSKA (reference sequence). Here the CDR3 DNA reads TGCAGTGCTAGAGGCCAAATAGACGGACGCTCTGGGGCCAACGTCCTGACTTTC. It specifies CSARGQIDGRSGANVLTF.

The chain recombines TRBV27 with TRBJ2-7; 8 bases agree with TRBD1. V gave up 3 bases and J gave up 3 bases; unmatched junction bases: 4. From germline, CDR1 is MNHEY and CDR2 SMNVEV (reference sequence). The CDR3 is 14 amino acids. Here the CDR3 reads CASSFRQGYYEQYF. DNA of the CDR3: TGTGCCAGCAGTTTTAGACAGGGGTACTACGAGCAGTACTTC.

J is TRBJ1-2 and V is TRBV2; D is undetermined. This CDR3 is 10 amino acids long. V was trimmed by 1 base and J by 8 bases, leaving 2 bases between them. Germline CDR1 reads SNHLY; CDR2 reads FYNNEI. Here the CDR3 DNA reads TGTGCCAGCAGTGAAGGGGGCTACACCTTC. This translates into CASSEGGYTF.

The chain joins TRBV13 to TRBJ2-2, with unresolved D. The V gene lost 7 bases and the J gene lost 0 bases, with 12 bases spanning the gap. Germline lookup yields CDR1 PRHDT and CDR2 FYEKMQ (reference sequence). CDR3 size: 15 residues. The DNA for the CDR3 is TGTGCCAGCATCTCCCAGATAGCGAACACCGGGGAGCTGTTTTTT. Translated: CASISQIANTGELFF.

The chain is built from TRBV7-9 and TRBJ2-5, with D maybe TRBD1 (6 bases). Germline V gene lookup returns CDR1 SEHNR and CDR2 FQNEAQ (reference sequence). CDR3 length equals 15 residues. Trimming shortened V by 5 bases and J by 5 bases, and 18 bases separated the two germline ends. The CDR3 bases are TGTGCCAGCAGCGCTATACAGGGCACCTTGGAGACCCAGTACTTC. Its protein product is CASSAIQGTLETQYF.

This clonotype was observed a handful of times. CDR3 coding DNA: TGTGCCAGCAGTTTACCCCCTCCCAGGGCAACTGAAGCTTTCTTT. It encodes CASSLPPPRATEAFF. The rearrangement links TRBV27 to TRBJ1-1; TRBD1 is a possible D gene (5 bases). The CDR3 is 15 amino acids. Looked up from germline, CDR1 is MNHEY and CDR2 is SMNVEV (reference sequence). Trimming left V 2 bases short and J 5 bases short, with 15 bases between.

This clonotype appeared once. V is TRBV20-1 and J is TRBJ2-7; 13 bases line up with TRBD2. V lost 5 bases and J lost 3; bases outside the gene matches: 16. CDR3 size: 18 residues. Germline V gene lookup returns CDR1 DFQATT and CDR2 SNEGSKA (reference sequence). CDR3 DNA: TGCAGTGCTTTTCCCCCAACTAGCGGGAGGGCCTCAATCTACGAGCAGTACTTC. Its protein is CSAFPPTSGRASIYEQYF.

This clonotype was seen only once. CDR3 nucleotide sequence: TGTGCCAGCAGCCCGGACAGGGGGCTCTACGAGCAGTACTTC. Translated, it gives CASSPDRGLYEQYF. The chain couples TRBV5-5 to TRBJ2-7, with 11 nucleotides matching TRBD1. The length of the CDR3 is 14 residues. Germline CDR1 is SGHKS and CDR2 is YYEKEE (reference sequence). With V trimmed by 4 bases and J by 3 bases, 3 bases remained unmatched.

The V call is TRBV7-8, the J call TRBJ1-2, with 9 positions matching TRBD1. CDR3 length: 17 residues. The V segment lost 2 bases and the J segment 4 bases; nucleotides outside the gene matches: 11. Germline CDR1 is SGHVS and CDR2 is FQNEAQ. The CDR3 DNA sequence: TGTGCCAGCAGCTTATCGAAGGGGGGGACAGGGACCTATGGCTACACCTTC. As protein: CASSLSKGGTGTYGYTF.

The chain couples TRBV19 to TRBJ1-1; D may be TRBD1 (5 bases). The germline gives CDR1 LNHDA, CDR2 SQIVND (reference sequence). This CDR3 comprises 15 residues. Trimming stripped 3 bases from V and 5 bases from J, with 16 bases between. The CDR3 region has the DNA TGTGCCAGTAGTATCCGGAGGGGAAGGGAGACTGAAGCTTTCTTT. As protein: CASSIRRGRETEAFF. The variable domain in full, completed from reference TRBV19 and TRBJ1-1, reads DGGITQSPKYLFRKEGQNVTLSCEQNLNHDAMYWYRQDPGQGLRLIYYSQIVNDFQKGDIAEGYSVSREKKESFPLTVTSAQKNPTAFYLCASSIRRGRETEAFFGQGTRLTVV.

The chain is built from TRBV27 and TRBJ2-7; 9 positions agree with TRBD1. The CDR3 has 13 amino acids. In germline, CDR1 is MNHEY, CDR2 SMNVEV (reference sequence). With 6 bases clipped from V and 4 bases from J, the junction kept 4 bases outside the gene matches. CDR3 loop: CASRRTGAYEQYF. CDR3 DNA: TGTGCCAGCAGACGGACAGGGGCATACGAGCAGTACTTC.

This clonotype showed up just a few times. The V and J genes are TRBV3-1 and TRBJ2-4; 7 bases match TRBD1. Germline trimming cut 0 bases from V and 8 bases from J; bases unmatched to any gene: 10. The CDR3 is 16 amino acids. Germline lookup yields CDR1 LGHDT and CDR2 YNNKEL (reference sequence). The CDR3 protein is CASSQDFTGVADIQYF. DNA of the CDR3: TGTGCCAGCAGCCAAGACTTCACAGGGGTTGCGGACATTCAGTACTTC.

CDR3 nucleotide sequence: TGCGCCAGCAGCCTAGATCCTAGCAATCAGCCCCAGCATTTT. It translates to CASSLDPSNQPQHF. The rearrangement links TRBV4-1 to TRBJ1-5; no firm D call. The CDR3 covers 14 residues. Germline CDR1 and CDR2: MGHRA and YSYEKL. Trimming took off 4 bases at V and 0 bases at J, with 7 bases between the two ends.

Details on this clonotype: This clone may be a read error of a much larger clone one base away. The CDR3 is CASGSGGGGSYEQYF. The DNA of the CDR3 is TGTGCCAGCGGCTCAGGAGGGGGGGGATCCTACGAGCAGTACTTC. The chain links TRBV7-2 to TRBJ2-7; a weak D match, TRBD2 (7 bases). CDR1 is SGHTA, CDR2 FQGNSA, per germline. The germline V and J ends were trimmed by 8 bases and 1 base, with 18 bases remaining between them. The CDR3 has 15 residues.

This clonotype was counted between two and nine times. Written as DNA, the CDR3 is TGTGCCAGCAGCTTAGTGGAAAACACCATATATTTT. Protein product: CASSLVENTIYF. The V gene is TRBV7-6, the J gene TRBJ1-3, with unresolved D. The CDR3 runs to 12 residues. Germline CDR1 SGHVS, CDR2 FNYEAQ. V lost 1 base and J lost 6, with 4 bases in between.

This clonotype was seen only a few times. For the CDR3, the DNA is TGCAGCGTTGTTAGGCAGGAAGGGGCTGAAGCTTTCTTT. This sequence encodes CSVVRQEGAEAFF. The chain carries TRBV29-1 and TRBJ1-1; D possibly corresponds to TRBD1 (5 bases). The CDR3 covers 13 residues. V was trimmed by 4 bases and J by 6 bases, leaving 15 bases between them. CDR1 is SQVTM, CDR2 ANQGSEA, per germline.

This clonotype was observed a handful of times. CDR3: CASSSDGTSTDTQYF. In nucleotides, the CDR3 is TGCGCCAGCAGCTCAGACGGCACTAGCACAGATACGCAGTATTTT. The chain combines TRBV5-1 with TRBJ2-3; D gene ambiguous. CDR3 size: 15 residues. V was pared by 3 bases and J by 0 bases, with 11 bases between. Per the germline V gene, CDR1 is SGHRS and CDR2 is YFSETQ.

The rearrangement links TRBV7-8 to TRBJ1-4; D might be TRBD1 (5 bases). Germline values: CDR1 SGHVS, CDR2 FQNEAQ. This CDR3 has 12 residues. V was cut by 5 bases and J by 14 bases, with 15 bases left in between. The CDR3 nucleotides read TGTGCCAGCAGCGATCAGGGCCGGGCCCTGTTTTTT. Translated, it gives CASSDQGRALFF.

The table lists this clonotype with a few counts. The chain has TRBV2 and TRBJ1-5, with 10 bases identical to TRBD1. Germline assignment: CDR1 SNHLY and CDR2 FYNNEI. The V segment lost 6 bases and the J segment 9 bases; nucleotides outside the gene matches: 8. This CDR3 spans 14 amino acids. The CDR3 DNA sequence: TGTGCCAGCAGACCCGGGACAGGGGAGGTGCCCCAGCATTTT. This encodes CASRPGTGEVPQHF.

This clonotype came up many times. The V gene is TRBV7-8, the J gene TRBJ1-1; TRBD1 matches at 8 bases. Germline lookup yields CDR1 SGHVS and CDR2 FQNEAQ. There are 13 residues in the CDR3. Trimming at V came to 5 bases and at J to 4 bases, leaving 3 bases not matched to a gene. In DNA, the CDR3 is TGTGCCAGCAGCCGTACAGGGGGCACTGAAGCTTTCTTT. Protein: CASSRTGGTEAFF.

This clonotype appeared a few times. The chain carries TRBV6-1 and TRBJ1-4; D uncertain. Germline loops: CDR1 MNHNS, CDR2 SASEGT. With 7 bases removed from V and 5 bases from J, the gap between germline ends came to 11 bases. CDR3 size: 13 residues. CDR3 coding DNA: TGTGCCAGCAAGATGGGTAGAAATGAAAAACTGTTTTTT. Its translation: CASKMGRNEKLFF.

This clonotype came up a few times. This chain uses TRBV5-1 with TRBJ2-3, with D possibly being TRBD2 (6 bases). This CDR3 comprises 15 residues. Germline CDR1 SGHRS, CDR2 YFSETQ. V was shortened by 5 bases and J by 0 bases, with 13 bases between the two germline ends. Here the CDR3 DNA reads TGCGCCAGCAGACCGACGGGAGCTAGCACAGATACGCAGTATTTT. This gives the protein CASRPTGASTDTQYF.